The 5 T cell receptor beta chains reported below all come from one sample, sequenced in a study of CD8 T cells in ankylosing spondylitis. Regarding the study as a whole: Characteristic of ankylosing spondylitis blood, it appeared, was a TCR beta motif comprising about eight highly homologous variants.

These receptors have no identified antigens. Each CDR3 protein is one row after TCRdb ran MiXCR on the 5' RACE reads. The sample shows some 240,000 distinct CDR3 sequences, 7% to 8% of them seen only once. The sequenced material came from blood, either unsorted or a sorted T cell fraction (not recorded which). Source of these receptors: a male donor with ankylosing spondylitis.

The rearrangement uses TRBV12-3 or TRBV12-4 and TRBJ2-2; TRBD2 matches 8 bases. CDR3 length: 16 amino acids. After removal of 2 bases from V and 3 bases from J, the junction contained 5 bases not matched to a gene. CDR3 residues: CASSLSFSGDTGELFF. CDR3 sequence (DNA): TGTGCCAGCAGTTTATCGTTTAGCGGGGACACCGGGGAGCTGTTTTTT.

A few counts support this clonotype. The rearrangement uses TRBV5-4 and TRBJ2-7, with a tentative D call TRBD2 (7 bases). Germline CDR1 SGHNT, CDR2 YYREEE (reference sequence). The germline V and J ends were trimmed by 0 bases and 4 bases, with 11 bases remaining between them. CDR3 length: 14 residues. The CDR3 sequence: CASSLGGGEYEQYF. The DNA of the CDR3 is TGTGCCAGCAGCTTGGGCGGGGGCGAATACGAGCAGTACTTC.

This clonotype occurred many times. This rearrangement joins TRBV12-3 or TRBV12-4 to TRBJ1-6, with D possibly matching TRBD1 (5 bases). The ends were cut back, 5 bases at V and 8 bases at J, with 19 bases in the middle. This CDR3 contains 16 residues. The CDR3 coding sequence is TGTGCCAGCAGTGCCAGTCGAGGGGTAAGGTATTCACCCCTCCACTTT. It specifies CASSASRGVRYSPLHF.

The gene calls are TRBV6-1 and TRBJ2-7; D is tentatively TRBD1 or TRBD2 (5 bases each). V lost 3 bases and J lost 6, with 15 bases in between. In germline, CDR1 is MNHNS, CDR2 SASEGT. This CDR3 is 14 amino acids long. CDR3 DNA sequence: TGTGCCAGCAGTGAGGGACGCCCCCAACGCGAGCAGTACTTC. Translation: CASSEGRPQREQYF.

This clonotype was seen more than once but under ten times. This chain joins TRBV11-2 and TRBJ2-7; 9 positions agree with TRBD1. V shed 5 bases, J shed 1 base, and the junction held 6 bases outside the gene matches. The CDR3 loop spans 15 amino acids. Germline V lookup: CDR1 SGHAT, CDR2 FQNNGV. This chain's CDR3 is CASSPDRGRSYEQYF. The CDR3 nucleotides are TGTGCCAGCAGCCCTGACAGGGGGAGATCCTACGAGCAGTACTTC. The variable domain in full, completed from reference TRBV11-2 and TRBJ2-7, reads EAGVAQSPRYKIIEKRQSVAFWCNPISGHATLYWYQQILGQGPKLLIQFQNNGVVDDSQLPKDRFSAERLKGVDSTLKIQPAKLEDSAVYLCASSPDRGRSYEQYFGPGTRLTVT.